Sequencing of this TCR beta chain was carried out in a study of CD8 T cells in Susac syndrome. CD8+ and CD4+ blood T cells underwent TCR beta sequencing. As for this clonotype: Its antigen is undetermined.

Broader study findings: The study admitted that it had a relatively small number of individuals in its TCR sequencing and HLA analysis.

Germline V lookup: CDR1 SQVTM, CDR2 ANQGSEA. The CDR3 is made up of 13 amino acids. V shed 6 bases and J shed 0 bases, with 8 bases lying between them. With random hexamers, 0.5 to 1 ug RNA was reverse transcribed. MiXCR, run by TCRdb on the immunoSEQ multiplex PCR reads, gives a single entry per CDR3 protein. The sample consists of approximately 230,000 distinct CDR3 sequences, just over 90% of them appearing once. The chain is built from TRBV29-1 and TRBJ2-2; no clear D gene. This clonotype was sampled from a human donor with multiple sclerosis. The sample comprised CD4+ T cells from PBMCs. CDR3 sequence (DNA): TGCAGCGTCACTCGGACGAACACCGGGGAGCTGTTTTTT. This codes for CSVTRTNTGELFF.